This T cell receptor (beta chain) was obtained from a study of shared clonotypes between healthy human individuals. The study's findings and limits: Around 5% of naive CD4 clonotypes were shared across a few donors.

The healthy adult donors were HIV-negative and reported no recent acute infections or vaccinations. For this clone: What it recognizes is unknown. One junction end does not reproduce the germline sequence, and a read error may be involved.

The CDR3 has 14 residues. Germline assignment: CDR1 SGDLS and CDR2 YYNGEE. Per sorted-subset replicate PCR, input was 150 to 250 ng DNA, representing around 29,000 T cell genomes. Produced via immunoSEQ multiplex PCR; TCRdb's table is partial and in-frame only. The sample has over a million clones, approximately 96% seen once. Material for sequencing was naive CD4+ T cells sorted from blood. The sample's subset: CD45RA+ positively selected. The receptor's source is a man aged 25-45 years in good health. J is TRBJ1-2 and V is TRBV9, with unresolved D. This CDR3 reads CASSVVTGNHGYTF. The CDR3 DNA reads as TGTGCCAGCAGCGTAGTTACGGGTAACCATGGCTACACCTTC.